This T cell receptor beta chain was documented in a study of read filtering for tumor transcriptome and immune sequencing. Study-level background: Patients were approximately 18 male and about 15 female, mean age around 66 years, range about 45 to 85. General study findings and limits: Approximately 82% of IR-seq clonotypes had one read, totaling approximately 3.5% of reads; RNA-seq: approximately 75% and 45%.

Sampling of bone marrow took place during active disease in every patient. This library used about 400 ng RNA and molecular barcoded adaptors spanning alpha/delta and beta/gamma chains. TCRdb redid the calling of the reads with MiXCR, one entry per CDR3 protein. This table holds over 45,000 distinct CDR3 sequences, 10% to 15% found once. The table lists this clonotype with many counts. The antigen is undetermined. With 1 base removed from V and 5 bases from J, the gap between germline ends came to 8 bases. Germline V gene data show CDR1 as SEHNR and CDR2 as FQNEAQ (reference sequence). The CDR3 sequence is 13 residues long.

The TCR comes from a donor at least 40 years old with multiple myeloma. The V call is TRBV7-9, the J call TRBJ1-1; D is uncertain. The specimen sequenced was a population of CD138-negative cells sorted from bone marrow. DNA for the CDR3: TGTGCCAGCAGCTTAGGGGGATGGACTGAAGCTTTCTTT. As protein: CASSLGGWTEAFF.